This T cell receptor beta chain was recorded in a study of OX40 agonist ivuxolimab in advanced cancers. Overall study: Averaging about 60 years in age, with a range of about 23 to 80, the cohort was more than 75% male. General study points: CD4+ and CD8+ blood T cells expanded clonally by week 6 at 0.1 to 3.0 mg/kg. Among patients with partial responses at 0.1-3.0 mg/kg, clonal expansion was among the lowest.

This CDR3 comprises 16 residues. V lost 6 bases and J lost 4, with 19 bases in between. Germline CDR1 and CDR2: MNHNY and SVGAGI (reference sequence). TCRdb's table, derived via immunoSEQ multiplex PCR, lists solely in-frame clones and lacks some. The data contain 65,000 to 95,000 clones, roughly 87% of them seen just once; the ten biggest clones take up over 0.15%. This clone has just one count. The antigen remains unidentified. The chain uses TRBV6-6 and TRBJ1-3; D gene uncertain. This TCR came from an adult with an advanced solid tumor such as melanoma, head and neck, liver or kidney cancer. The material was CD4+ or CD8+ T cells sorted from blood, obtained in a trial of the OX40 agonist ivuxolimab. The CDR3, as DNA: TGTGCCAGCAGCCCAAACTTGGGTTCGCGGGGAAACACCATATATTTT. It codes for CASSPNLGSRGNTIYF.